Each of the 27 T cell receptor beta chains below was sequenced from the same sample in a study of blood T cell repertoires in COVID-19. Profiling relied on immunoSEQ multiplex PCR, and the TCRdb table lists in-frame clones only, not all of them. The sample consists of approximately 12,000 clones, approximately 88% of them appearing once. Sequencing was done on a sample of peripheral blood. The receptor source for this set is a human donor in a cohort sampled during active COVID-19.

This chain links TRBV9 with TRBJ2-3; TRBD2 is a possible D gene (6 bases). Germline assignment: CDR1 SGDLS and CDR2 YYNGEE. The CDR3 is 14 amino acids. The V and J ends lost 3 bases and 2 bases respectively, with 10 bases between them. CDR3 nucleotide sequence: TGTGCCAGCAGCGCGGGACTCTACACAGATACGCAGTATTTT. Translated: CASSAGLYTDTQYF.

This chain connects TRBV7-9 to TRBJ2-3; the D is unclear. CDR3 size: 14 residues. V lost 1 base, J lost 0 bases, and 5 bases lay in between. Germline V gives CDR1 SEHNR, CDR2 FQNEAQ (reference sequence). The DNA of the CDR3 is TGTGCCAGCAGCTTAGAGCTTAGCACAGATACGCAGTATTTT. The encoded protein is CASSLELSTDTQYF.

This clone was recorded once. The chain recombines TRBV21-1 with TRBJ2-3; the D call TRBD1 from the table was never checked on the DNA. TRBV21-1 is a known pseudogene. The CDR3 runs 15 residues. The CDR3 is CASSKNSSSTDTQYF. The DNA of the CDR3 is TGTGCCAGCAGCAAGAACAGTTCTAGCACAGATACGCAGTATTTT.

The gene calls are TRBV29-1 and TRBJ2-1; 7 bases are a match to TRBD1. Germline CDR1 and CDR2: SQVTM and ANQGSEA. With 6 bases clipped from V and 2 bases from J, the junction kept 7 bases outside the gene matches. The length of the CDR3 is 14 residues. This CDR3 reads CSVSTGTAYNEQFF. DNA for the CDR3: TGCAGCGTAAGCACCGGGACAGCCTACAATGAGCAGTTCTTC.

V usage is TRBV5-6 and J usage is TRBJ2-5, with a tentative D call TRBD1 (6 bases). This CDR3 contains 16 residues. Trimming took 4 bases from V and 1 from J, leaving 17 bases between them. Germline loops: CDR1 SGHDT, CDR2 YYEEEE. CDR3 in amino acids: CASSREGDIFQETQYF. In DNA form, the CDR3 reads TGTGCCAGCAGCCGGGAAGGGGACATATTCCAAGAGACCCAGTACTTC.

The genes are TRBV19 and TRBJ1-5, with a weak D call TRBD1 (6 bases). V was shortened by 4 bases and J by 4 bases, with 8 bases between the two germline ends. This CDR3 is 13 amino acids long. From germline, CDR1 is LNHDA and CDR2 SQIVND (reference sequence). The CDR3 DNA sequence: TGTGCCAGTAGTACCACAGGGAATCAGCCCCAGCATTTT. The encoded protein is CASSTTGNQPQHF.

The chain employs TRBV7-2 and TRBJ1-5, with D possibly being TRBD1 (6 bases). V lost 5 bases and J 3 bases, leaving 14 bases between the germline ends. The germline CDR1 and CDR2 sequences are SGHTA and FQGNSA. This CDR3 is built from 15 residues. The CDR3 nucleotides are TGTGCCAGCAGCCCCATGGACAGCTACAATCAGCCCCAGCATTTT. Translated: CASSPMDSYNQPQHF.

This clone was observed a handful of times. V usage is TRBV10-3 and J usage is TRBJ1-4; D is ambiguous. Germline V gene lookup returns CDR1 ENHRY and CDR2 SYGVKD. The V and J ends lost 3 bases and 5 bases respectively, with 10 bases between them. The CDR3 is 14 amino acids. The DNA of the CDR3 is TGTGCCATCAGTGATCCAGAAACAAATGAAAAACTGTTTTTT. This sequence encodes CAISDPETNEKLFF.

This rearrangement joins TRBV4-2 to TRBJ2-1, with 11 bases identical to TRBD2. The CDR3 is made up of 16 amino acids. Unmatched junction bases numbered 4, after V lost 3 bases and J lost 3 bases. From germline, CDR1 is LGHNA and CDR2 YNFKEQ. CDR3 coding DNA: TGTGCCAGCAGCCACCTTAGCGGGGGGGACTACAATGAGCAGTTCTTC. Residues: CASSHLSGGDYNEQFF.

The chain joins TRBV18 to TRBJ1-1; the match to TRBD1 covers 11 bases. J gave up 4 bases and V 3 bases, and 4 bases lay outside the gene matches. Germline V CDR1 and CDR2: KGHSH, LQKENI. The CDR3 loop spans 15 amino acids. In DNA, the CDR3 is TGTGCCAGCTCACCGACCGGGACAGGGGGCACTGAAGCTTTCTTT. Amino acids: CASSPTGTGGTEAFF. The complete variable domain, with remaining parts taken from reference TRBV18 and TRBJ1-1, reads NAGVMQNPRHLVRRRGQEARLRCSPMKGHSHVYWYRQLPEEGLKFMVYLQKENIIDESGMPKERFSAEFPKEGPSILRIQQVVRGDSAAYFCASSPTGTGGTEAFFGQGTRLTVV.

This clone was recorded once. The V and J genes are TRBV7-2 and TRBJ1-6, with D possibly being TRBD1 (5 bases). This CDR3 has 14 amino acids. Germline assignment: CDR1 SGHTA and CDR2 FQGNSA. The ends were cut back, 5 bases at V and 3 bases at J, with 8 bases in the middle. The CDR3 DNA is TGTGCCAGCAGCCCGACAGACTATAATTCACCCCTCCACTTT. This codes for CASSPTDYNSPLHF. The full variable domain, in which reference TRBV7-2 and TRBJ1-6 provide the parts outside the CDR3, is GAGVSQSPSNKVTEKGKDVELRCDPISGHTALYWYRQSLGQGLEFLIYFQGNSAPDKSGLPSDRFSAERTGGSVSTLTIQRTQQEDSAVYLCASSPTDYNSPLHFGNGTRLTVT.

CDR3 in amino acids: CASSIIAGGVYEQFF. Written as DNA, the CDR3 is TGTGCCAGTAGTATAATAGCGGGGGGGGTCTATGAGCAGTTCTTC. The genes are TRBV19 and TRBJ2-1; TRBD2 aligns across 11 bases. Germline V gives CDR1 LNHDA, CDR2 SQIVND (reference sequence). CDR3 size: 15 residues. The trim removed 2 bases at V and 8 bases at J, leaving 5 bases unmatched.

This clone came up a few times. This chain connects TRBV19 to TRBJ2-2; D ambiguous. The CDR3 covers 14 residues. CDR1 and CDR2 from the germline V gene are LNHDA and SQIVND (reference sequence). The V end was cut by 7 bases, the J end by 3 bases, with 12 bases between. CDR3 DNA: TGTGCCAGTAAAGGTTCAGGTGACACCGGGGAGCTGTTTTTT. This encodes CASKGSGDTGELFF. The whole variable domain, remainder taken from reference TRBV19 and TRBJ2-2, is DGGITQSPKYLFRKEGQNVTLSCEQNLNHDAMYWYRQDPGQGLRLIYYSQIVNDFQKGDIAEGYSVSREKKESFPLTVTSAQKNPTAFYLCASKGSGDTGELFFGEGSRLTVL.

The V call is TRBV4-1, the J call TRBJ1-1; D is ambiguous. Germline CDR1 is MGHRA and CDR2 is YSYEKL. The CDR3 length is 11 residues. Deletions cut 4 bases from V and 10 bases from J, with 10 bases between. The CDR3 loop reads CASSPGVIAFF. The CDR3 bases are TGCGCCAGCAGCCCCGGGGTTATAGCTTTCTTT.

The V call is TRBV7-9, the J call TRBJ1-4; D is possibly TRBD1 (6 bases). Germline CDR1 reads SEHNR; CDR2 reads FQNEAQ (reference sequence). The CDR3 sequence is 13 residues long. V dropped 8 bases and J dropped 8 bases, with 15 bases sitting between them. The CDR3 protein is CASERGHGEKLFF. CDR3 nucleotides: TGTGCCAGCGAGAGGGGACACGGCGAAAAACTGTTTTTT.

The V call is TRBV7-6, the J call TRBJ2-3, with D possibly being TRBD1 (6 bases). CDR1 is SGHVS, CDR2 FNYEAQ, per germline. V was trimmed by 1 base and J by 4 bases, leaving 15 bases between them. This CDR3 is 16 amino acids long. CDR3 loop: CASSLGTATRADTQYF. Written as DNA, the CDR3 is TGTGCCAGCAGCTTAGGGACAGCCACTCGTGCAGATACGCAGTATTTT. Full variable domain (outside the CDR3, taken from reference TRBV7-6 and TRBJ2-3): GAGVSQSPRYKVTKRGQDVALRCDPISGHVSLYWYRQALGQGPEFLTYFNYEAQQDKSGLPNDRFSAERPEGSISTLTIQRTEQRDSAMYRCASSLGTATRADTQYFGPGTRLTVL.

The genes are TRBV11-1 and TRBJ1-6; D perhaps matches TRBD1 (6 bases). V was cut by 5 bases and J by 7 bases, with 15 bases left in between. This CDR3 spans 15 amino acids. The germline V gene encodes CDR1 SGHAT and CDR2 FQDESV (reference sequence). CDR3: CASSVDRYRNSPLHF. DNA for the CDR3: TGTGCCAGCAGCGTCGACAGGTATAGGAATTCACCCCTCCACTTT.

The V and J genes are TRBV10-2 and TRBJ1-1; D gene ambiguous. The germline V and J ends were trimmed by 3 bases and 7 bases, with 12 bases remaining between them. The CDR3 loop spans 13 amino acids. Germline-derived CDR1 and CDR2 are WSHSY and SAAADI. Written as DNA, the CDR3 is TGCGCCAGCAGTGACGCCGTTGAGGATGAAGCTTTCTTT. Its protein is CASSDAVEDEAFF.

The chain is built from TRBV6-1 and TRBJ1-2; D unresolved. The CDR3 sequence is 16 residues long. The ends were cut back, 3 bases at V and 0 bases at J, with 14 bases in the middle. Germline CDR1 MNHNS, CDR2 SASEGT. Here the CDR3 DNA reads TGTGCCAGCAGTGACCTAGCGGGCACTTCTAACTATGGCTACACCTTC. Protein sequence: CASSDLAGTSNYGYTF.

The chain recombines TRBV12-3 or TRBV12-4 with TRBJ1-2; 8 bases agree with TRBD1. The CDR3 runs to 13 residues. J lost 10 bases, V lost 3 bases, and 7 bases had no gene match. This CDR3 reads CASSFSGQGPYTF. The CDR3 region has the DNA TGTGCCAGCAGTTTTTCAGGACAGGGACCCTACACCTTC.

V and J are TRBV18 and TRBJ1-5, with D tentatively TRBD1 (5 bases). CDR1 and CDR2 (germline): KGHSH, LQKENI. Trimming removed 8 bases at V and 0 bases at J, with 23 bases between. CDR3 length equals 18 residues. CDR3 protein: CASQPGQAGTYSNQPQHF. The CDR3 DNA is TGTGCCAGCCAACCCGGTCAGGCAGGGACTTATAGCAATCAGCCCCAGCATTTT.

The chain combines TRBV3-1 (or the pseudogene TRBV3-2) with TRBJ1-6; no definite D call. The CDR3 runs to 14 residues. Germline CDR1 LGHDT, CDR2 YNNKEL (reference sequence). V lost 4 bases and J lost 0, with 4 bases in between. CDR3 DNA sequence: TGTGCCAGCAGCCTTAGCTCCTATAATTCACCCCTCCACTTT. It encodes CASSLSSYNSPLHF.

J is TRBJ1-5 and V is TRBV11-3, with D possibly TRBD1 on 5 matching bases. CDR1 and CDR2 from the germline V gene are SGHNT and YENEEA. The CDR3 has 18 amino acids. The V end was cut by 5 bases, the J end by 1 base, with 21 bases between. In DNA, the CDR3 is TGTGCCAGCAGCCCCCTGGGGGGTATTACGCCAAGCAATCAGCCCCAGCATTTT. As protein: CASSPLGGITPSNQPQHF.

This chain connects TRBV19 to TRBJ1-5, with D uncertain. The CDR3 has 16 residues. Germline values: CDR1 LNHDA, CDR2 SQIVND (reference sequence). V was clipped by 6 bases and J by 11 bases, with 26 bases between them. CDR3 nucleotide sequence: TGTGCCAGTAGAGATTGGGAGGCCCGCGGGTTCCGGACCCAGCATTTT. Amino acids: CASRDWEARGFRTQHF. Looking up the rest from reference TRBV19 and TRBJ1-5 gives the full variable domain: DGGITQSPKYLFRKEGQNVTLSCEQNLNHDAMYWYRQDPGQGLRLIYYSQIVNDFQKGDIAEGYSVSREKKESFPLTVTSAQKNPTAFYLCASRDWEARGFRTQHFGDGTRLSIL.

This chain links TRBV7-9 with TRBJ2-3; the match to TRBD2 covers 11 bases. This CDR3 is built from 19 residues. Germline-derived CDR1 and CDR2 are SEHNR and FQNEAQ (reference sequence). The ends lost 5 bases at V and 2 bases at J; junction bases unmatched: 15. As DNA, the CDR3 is TGTGCCAGCAGCCCTGGTCGTACTAGCGGGGGTGGGTACACAGATACGCAGTATTTT. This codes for CASSPGRTSGGGYTDTQYF.

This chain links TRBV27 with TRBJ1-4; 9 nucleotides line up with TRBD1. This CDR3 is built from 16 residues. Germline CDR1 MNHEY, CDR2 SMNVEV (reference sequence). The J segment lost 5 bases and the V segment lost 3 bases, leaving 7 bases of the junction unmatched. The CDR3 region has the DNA TGTGCCAGCAGTTTGGACCGGACAGGGGAAAATGAAAAACTGTTTTTT. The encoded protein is CASSLDRTGENEKLFF.

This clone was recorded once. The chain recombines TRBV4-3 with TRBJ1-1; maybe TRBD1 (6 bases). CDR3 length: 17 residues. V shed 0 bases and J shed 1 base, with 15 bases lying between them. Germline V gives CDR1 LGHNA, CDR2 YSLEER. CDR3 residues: CASSQDRGGQTNTEAFF. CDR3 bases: TGCGCCAGCAGCCAAGATCGTGGGGGACAAACGAACACTGAAGCTTTCTTT.